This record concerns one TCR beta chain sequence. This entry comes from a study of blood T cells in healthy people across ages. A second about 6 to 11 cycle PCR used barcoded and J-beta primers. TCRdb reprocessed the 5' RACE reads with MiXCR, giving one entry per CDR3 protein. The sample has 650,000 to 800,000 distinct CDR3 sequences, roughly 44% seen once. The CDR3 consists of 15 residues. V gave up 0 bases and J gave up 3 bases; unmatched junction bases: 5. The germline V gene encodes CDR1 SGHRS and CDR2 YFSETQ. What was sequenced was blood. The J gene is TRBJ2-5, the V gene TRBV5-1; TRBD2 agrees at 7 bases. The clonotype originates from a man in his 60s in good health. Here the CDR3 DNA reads TGCGCCAGCAGCTTGGGGCCTAGCGGAGAAGAGACCCAGTACTTC. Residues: CASSLGPSGEETQYF. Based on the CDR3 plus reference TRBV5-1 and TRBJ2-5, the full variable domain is KAGVTQTPRYLIKTRGQQVTLSCSPISGHRSVSWYQQTPGQGLQFLFEYFSETQRNKGNFPGRFSGRQFSNSRSEMNVSTLELGDSALYLCASSLGPSGEETQYFGPGTRLLVL.